This TCR beta chain was retrieved from a study of blood T cell repertoires in COVID-19 (dated by TCRdb to between 2020 and 2021). A note on the overall study: The collaborator samples originated in the United States, Italy and Spain and spanned the acute and convalescent phases of COVID-19. The material from the prospective study consisted of cDNA or gDNA derived from T cells, B-cell-depleted T cells, or PBMCs. The dataset comprised deeply sampled blood TCRbeta repertoires from subjects exposed to, actively infected with, or recovered from COVID-19. The samples were drawn from two sources: the first 160 participants of the ongoing ImmuneRACE study, and 1,254 subjects contributed by 6 global collaborators. Sample metadata almost always included a de-identified subject ID, COVID-19 status, age in years and sex. The repertoires were made available in a free public database intended to serve as a resource for research on the immune response to SARS-CoV-2. Where available, HLA class I and class II types were obtained from metadata supplied by the sample provider rather than from assay-based typing.

Collaborating institutions collected whole blood in K2EDTA tubes following their own protocols. For TCRbeta analysis, collaborators shipped samples as frozen whole blood, isolated PBMCs, or DNA extracted from either of those sample types. The research as a whole found: Clinical and demographic metadata were provided uncurated, with the amount varying by source and participant.

The immunoSEQ Assay, a bias-controlled multiplex PCR, was used to amplify TCRbeta CDR3 regions from genomic DNA. The authors processed their data as follows. The number of nucleated cells in each sample was estimated by amplification of reference gene primers within the assay. To quantify the absolute abundance of each unique TCRbeta CDR3 rearrangement, sequence reads were collapsed and filtered. For each sample, productive Simpson clonality was calculated by taking the square root of Simpson's diversity index across productive rearrangements. Imported from immuneACCESS, the table was reduced by TCRdb to in-frame sequences with V and J called. These copies leave out some clones; in studies compared against another copy, an unresolved V gene accounts for under half, and the cause of the remainder is not known. D and trimming come from the DNA, and the V and J calls and clone size come from that table. This sample gives approximately 310,000 clones in total; roughly 87% of them show up just once. The ten largest clonotypes hold 1% of the sample.

Trimming leaves V shorter by 6 bases and J shorter by 0 bases, with the junction holding 4 bases beyond the gene matches. According to the germline V gene, CDR1 reads MNHEY and CDR2 reads SVGAGI. From its cysteine to its phenylalanine, the CDR3 spans 14 amino acids. The retained sequence is limited to the CDR3, 42 bases, with the frame set at the first base. Regarding this clone: Its antigen is still unknown. The record has no base qualities; no much larger clone is one base away.

The sequence derives from a man aged 50-59 years with active or convalescent COVID-19. The sequence is built from TRBV6-5 and TRBJ1-2; TRBD1 agrees with 7 junctional bases. The source material was peripheral blood. The CDR3: CASSDQGANYGYTF. The DNA sequence reads TGTGCCAGCAGCGATCAGGGGGCTAACTATGGCTACACCTTC.